A selection of T cell receptor beta chains follows, all from one sample in a study of response to subunit inactivated influenza vaccine. In TCRdb, the RT-PCR reads were re-called with MiXCR into one record per CDR3 protein. The top ten clones hold approximately 10% of a sample with some 850,000 distinct CDR3 sequences, about 18% of them seen once. The sequenced sample was PBMCs from blood, obtained about 5 days after vaccination. Receptors originate from a man between 45 and 60 years old who received an inactivated influenza vaccine. Both conserved end residues are part of each CDR3. Fields, in order: CDR3 protein, V gene.

CDR3aa: CASSQENTGAGNEQFF; v_gene: TRBV4-3
CDR3aa: CSGSAQGRVGYTF; v_gene: TRBV29-1
CDR3aa: CSASLRITDTQYF; v_gene: TRBV20-1
CDR3aa: CASADPMGTDEQYF; v_gene: TRBV6-1
CDR3aa: CASSRRMDTQYF; v_gene: TRBV12-3/TRBV12-4
CDR3aa: CASSYSRSDGGRGYTF; v_gene: TRBV6-5
CDR3aa: CASRAGQNTEAFF; v_gene: TRBV6-1
CDR3aa: CASSQDRTGSSYEQYF; v_gene: TRBV4-3
CDR3aa: CSAKDRGSQPQHF; v_gene: TRBV20-1
CDR3aa: CASSPGLTLAGVNNEQFF; v_gene: TRBV5-1
CDR3aa: CASSQPASTGGYTF; v_gene: TRBV4-1
CDR3aa: CSVQPVGKWTEAFF; v_gene: TRBV29-1
CDR3aa: CASSPEGGVHEQFF; v_gene: TRBV5-1
CDR3aa: CASSPLRGLTSSYEQYF; v_gene: TRBV12-3/TRBV12-4
CDR3aa: CASRENKPNTGELFF; v_gene: TRBV6-4
CDR3aa: CASSQGVSSYNEQFF; v_gene: TRBV4-3
CDR3aa: CASSAGLGLADTQYF; v_gene: TRBV7-2
CDR3aa: CSASRGSGPYEQYF; v_gene: TRBV20-1
CDR3aa: CASNRDSGNNEQFF; v_gene: TRBV5-1
CDR3aa: CASSVLPRGVGGYTF; v_gene: TRBV9
CDR3aa: CASSLAWGANVLTF; v_gene: TRBV7-2
CDR3aa: CASSLKGLGEQYF; v_gene: TRBV7-6
CDR3aa: CSFVRIIIGTNEQFF; v_gene: TRBV29-1
CDR3aa: CASSFFLRLGPSEQFF; v_gene: TRBV12-3/TRBV12-4
CDR3aa: CSAPRPGGDGYTF; v_gene: TRBV20-1
CDR3aa: CASKETSETQYF; v_gene: TRBV5-1
CDR3aa: CASSVASPSYNEQFF; v_gene: TRBV9
CDR3aa: CASSPTGREQFF; v_gene: TRBV5-5
CDR3aa: CASSFSPGLASTDTQYF; v_gene: TRBV12-3/TRBV12-4
CDR3aa: CASSARGLADTTDTQYF; v_gene: TRBV12-3/TRBV12-4
CDR3aa: CSVVGGRQETQYF; v_gene: TRBV29-1
CDR3aa: CASSLAASGDYEQYF; v_gene: TRBV12-3/TRBV12-4
CDR3aa: CASSLAGTWSSYEQYF; v_gene: TRBV7-7